This TCR beta chain was sequenced in a study of lymphopenia after photon versus proton radiotherapy. There are 15 residues in the CDR3. Germline-derived CDR1 and CDR2 are MNHNY and SVGAGI (reference sequence). Trimming cost V 4 bases and J 2 bases; bases outside gene matches: 5. TCRdb's copy holds only in-frame clones and misses some; the assay was immunoSEQ multiplex PCR. This sample yields tens of thousands of clones, of which around nine tenths are seen a single time; approximately 16% belongs to the top ten. This clone was picked up one time. Here the sequenced sample was peripheral blood, taken from a patient treated with photon-based radiotherapy. The chain recombines TRBV6-6 with TRBJ1-5; TRBD1 matches at 7 bases. The TCR was taken from a man in his 60s with cholangiocarcinoma. Here the CDR3 reads CASSSRQGGNQPQHF. Written as DNA, the CDR3 is TGTGCCAGCAGTTCCCGACAGGGCGGCAATCAGCCCCAGCATTTT.